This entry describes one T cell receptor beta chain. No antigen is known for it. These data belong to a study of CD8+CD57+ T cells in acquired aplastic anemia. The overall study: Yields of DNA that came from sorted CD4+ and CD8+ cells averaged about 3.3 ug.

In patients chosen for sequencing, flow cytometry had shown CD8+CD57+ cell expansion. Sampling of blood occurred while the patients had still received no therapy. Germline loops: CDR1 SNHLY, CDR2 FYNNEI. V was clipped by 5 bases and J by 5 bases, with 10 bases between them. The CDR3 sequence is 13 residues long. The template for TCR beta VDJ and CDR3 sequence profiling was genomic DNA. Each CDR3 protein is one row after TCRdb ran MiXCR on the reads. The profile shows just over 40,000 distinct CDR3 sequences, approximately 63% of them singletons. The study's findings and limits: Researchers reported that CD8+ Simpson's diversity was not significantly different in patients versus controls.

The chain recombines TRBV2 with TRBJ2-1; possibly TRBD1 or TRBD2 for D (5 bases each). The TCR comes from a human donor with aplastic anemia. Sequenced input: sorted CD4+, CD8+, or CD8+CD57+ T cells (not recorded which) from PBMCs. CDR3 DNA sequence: TGTGCCAGCAGTAGGGACCAGGACAATGAGCAGTTCTTC. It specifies CASSRDQDNEQFF.